The 17 T cell receptor beta chains below come from one sample, sequenced in a study of OX40 agonist ivuxolimab in advanced cancers. Using immunoSEQ multiplex PCR, the repertoire was profiled, and TCRdb retains in-frame clones only, with some absent. This repertoire shows some 94,000 clones, 95% to 96% found once; its top ten account for 2% to 2.5%. The material sequenced was CD4+ or CD8+ T cells sorted from blood, taken in a trial of the OX40 agonist ivuxolimab. These receptors originate from an adult with an advanced solid tumor such as melanoma, head and neck, liver or kidney cancer.

The gene calls are TRBV9 and TRBJ2-1; the match to TRBD2 covers 10 bases. The germline V gene has CDR1 SGDLS and CDR2 YYNGEE. With V trimmed by 4 bases and J by 2 bases, 3 bases remained unmatched. The CDR3 has 15 residues. The CDR3 nucleotides read TGTGCCAGCAGCTCTAGCGGGAGCCCCTACAATGAGCAGTTCTTC. Its translation: CASSSSGSPYNEQFF.

The J gene is TRBJ2-7, the V gene TRBV6-5; weak D call: TRBD1 (6 bases). The CDR3 is 15 amino acids. Trimming removed 8 bases at V and 6 bases at J, with 23 bases between. From germline, CDR1 is MNHEY and CDR2 SVGAGI. Written as DNA, the CDR3 is TGTGCCAGCCACCAGCTTGAGCCAGGGGAAGGCGAGCAGTACTTC. Amino acid sequence: CASHQLEPGEGEQYF.

The chain links TRBV4-3 to TRBJ2-7, with D possibly TRBD1 on 6 matching bases. In germline, CDR1 is LGHNA, CDR2 YSLEER. There are 16 residues in the CDR3. Trimming took off 0 bases at V and 9 bases at J, with 21 bases between the two ends. The chain's CDR3 is CASSQDDGGLGAVQYF. DNA for the CDR3: TGCGCCAGCAGCCAAGATGATGGGGGCCTCGGAGCTGTGCAGTACTTC.

The count of this clone is one. This chain links TRBV19 with TRBJ2-1, with D hard to call. This CDR3 region has 14 residues. The germline V gene has CDR1 LNHDA and CDR2 SQIVND (reference sequence). V gave up 3 bases and J gave up 0 bases, with 6 bases separating them. The CDR3 spells CASSMAYSYNEQFF. In nucleotides, the CDR3 is TGTGCCAGTAGTATGGCTTACTCCTACAATGAGCAGTTCTTC.

The chain is built from TRBV28 and TRBJ1-2; no definite D call. Germline loops: CDR1 MDHEN, CDR2 SYDVKM. The CDR3 has 13 residues. The V end lost 5 bases, the J end lost 4 bases, and 11 bases lay between the germline ends. The CDR3, as DNA: TGTGCCAGCAGTCTACAGATAAGCTATGGCTACACCTTC. This gives the protein CASSLQISYGYTF.

V usage is TRBV11-2 and J usage is TRBJ1-2, with D uncertain. Trimming removed 1 base at V and 10 bases at J, with 10 bases between. Per the germline V gene, CDR1 is SGHAT and CDR2 is FQNNGV. The CDR3 loop spans 12 amino acids. The CDR3 protein is CASSLAGSHYTF. For the CDR3, the DNA is TGTGCCAGCAGCTTAGCAGGCAGCCACTACACCTTC.

The chain combines TRBV6-5 with TRBJ2-7; 11 nucleotides agree with TRBD1. After removal of 2 bases from V and 3 bases from J, the junction contained 3 bases not matched to a gene. The CDR3 is made up of 15 amino acids. CDR1 is MNHEY, CDR2 SVGAGI, per germline. CDR3 sequence reads: CASSYGGTGGYEQYF. The DNA for the CDR3 is TGTGCCAGCAGTTACGGGGGGACAGGGGGCTACGAGCAGTACTTC.

The CDR3 loop reads CASSSRTGKETQYF. CDR3 DNA: TGTGCCAGCAGCTCACGGACAGGGAAAGAGACCCAGTACTTC. This chain connects TRBV5-8 to TRBJ2-5, with 8 nucleotides matching TRBD1. Trimming took 3 bases from V and 3 from J; bases not matched to a gene: 4. In germline, CDR1 is SGHTS, CDR2 YDEGEE. CDR3 size: 14 residues. The variable domain in full, completed from reference TRBV5-8 and TRBJ2-5, reads EAGVTQSPTHLIKTRGQQATLRCSPISGHTSVYWYQQALGLGLQFLLWYDEGEERNRGNFPPRFSGRQFPNYSSELNVNALELEDSALYLCASSSRTGKETQYFGPGTRLLVL.

This rearrangement joins TRBV27 to TRBJ1-5; D not certain. The length of the CDR3 is 13 residues. Trimming removed 3 bases from V and 4 bases from J, with 7 bases in between. Germline V lookup: CDR1 MNHEY, CDR2 SMNVEV (reference sequence). CDR3 sequence: CASSLSRNQPQHF. The CDR3 coding sequence is TGTGCCAGCAGTTTGTCTCGAAATCAGCCCCAGCATTTT.

This clone has just one count. This chain connects TRBV28 to TRBJ2-2; D remains ambiguous. Trimming left V 6 bases short and J 6 bases short, with 5 bases between. The CDR3 consists of 11 residues. Germline V lookup: CDR1 MDHEN, CDR2 SYDVKM. The CDR3 DNA reads as TGTGCCAGCAGCCGAGCCGGGGAGCTGTTTTTT. Protein product: CASSRAGELFF.

The genes are TRBV4-3 and TRBJ2-4; 7 nucleotides align to TRBD1. Unmatched junction bases numbered 11, after V lost 2 bases and J lost 16 bases. The CDR3 extends over 13 amino acids. From germline, CDR1 is LGHNA and CDR2 YSLEER. The CDR3 reads CASSQSGTERIYF. The CDR3 region has the DNA TGCGCCAGCAGCCAATCCGGGACAGAGCGGATCTACTTC.

The rearrangement links TRBV4-1 to TRBJ1-1; D unresolved. The germline gives CDR1 MGHRA, CDR2 YSYEKL. The CDR3 is 16 amino acids. The V gene lost 1 base and the J gene lost 1 base, with 13 bases spanning the gap. CDR3 in DNA: TGCGCCAGCAGCCAAGGGGGAGTACCTACGAACACTGAAGCTTTCTTT. Translated: CASSQGGVPTNTEAFF.

V is TRBV10-2 and J is TRBJ2-2, with 8 bases matching TRBD2. CDR3 length equals 15 residues. J lost 2 bases, V lost 5 bases, and 4 bases had no gene match. CDR1 and CDR2 (germline): WSHSY, SAAADI. The DNA of the CDR3 is TGCGCCAGCAGTCTTAGCGGGGAAAACACCGGGGAGCTGTTTTTT. This translates into CASSLSGENTGELFF.

This clone appeared a few times. The V call is TRBV18, the J call TRBJ2-1, with D tentatively TRBD1 (6 bases). The CDR3 sequence is 14 residues long. Germline values: CDR1 KGHSH, CDR2 LQKENI. The germline V and J ends were trimmed by 0 bases and 3 bases, with 6 bases remaining between them. In DNA, the CDR3 is TGTGCCAGCTCACCACCGGACAGCTACAATGAGCAGTTCTTC. Protein sequence: CASSPPDSYNEQFF.

The V gene is TRBV28, the J gene TRBJ1-2; no reliable D call. Trimming removed 6 bases at V and 8 bases at J, with 10 bases between. Germline V lookup: CDR1 MDHEN, CDR2 SYDVKM. The CDR3 is 11 residues long. CDR3 sequence reads: CASREGGGYTF. Written as DNA, the CDR3 is TGTGCCAGCAGAGAGGGCGGGGGCTACACCTTC.

The chain is built from TRBV28 and TRBJ1-1, with D possibly TRBD1 on 5 matching bases. The CDR3 totals 13 residues. Between the trimmed V and J ends, which lost 6 bases and 5 bases, there was a span of 13 bases. Germline CDR1 reads MDHEN; CDR2 reads SYDVKM. In nucleotides, the CDR3 is TGTGCCAGCAGCCCGGAGGGGAGAACTGAAGCTTTCTTT. Translated: CASSPEGRTEAFF.

The V and J genes are TRBV5-1 and TRBJ2-3, with D uncertain. Deletions cut 4 bases from V and 3 bases from J, with 12 bases between. Germline CDR1 is SGHRS and CDR2 is YFSETQ. CDR3 length: 14 amino acids. CDR3 DNA sequence: TGCGCCAGCAGCGGGTCCCCCGGGACAGATACGCAGTATTTT. Protein sequence: CASSGSPGTDTQYF.